Following are 25 T cell receptor beta chains from one sample sequenced in a study of tumor-infiltrating lymphocytes in primary liver carcinoma. Germline DNA was also extracted, and blood RNA was taken from unsorted whole blood. Starting from around 510 ng of total RNA, TCR beta cDNA was produced with a primer in the constant region. Each TCR beta library was derived from three nested multiplex PCR rounds that employed slightly modified ARM-PCR. With TRBV1-TRBV30 forward primers and a C-beta reverse primer, the first two PCR rounds were run for 9 to 10 cycles each. TCRdb re-analysed the multiplex PCR reads in MiXCR, keeping a single row per CDR3 protein. The table shows around 210,000 distinct CDR3 sequences, with less than 75% occurring only once. The sequencing input was peripheral blood. These receptors all stem from a woman in her sixties with primary liver carcinoma and hepatitis B virus infection.

The chain joins TRBV2 to TRBJ2-1; 9 positions match TRBD2. This CDR3 is 14 amino acids long. CDR1 and CDR2 (germline): SNHLY, FYNNEI. V was pared by 8 bases and J by 6 bases, with 8 bases of the junction left unmatched. CDR3 nucleotides: TGTGCCAGCGGGCTAGCGGGAATCTGCAATGAGCAGTTCTTC. Translated, it gives CASGLAGICNEQFF.

This sequence joins TRBV5-6 and TRBJ1-2; a weak D match, TRBD1 (6 bases). With 4 bases removed from V and 4 bases from J, the gap between germline ends came to 17 bases. Germline V CDR1 and CDR2: SGHDT, YYEEEE. The CDR3 runs 15 residues. In DNA form, the CDR3 reads TGTGCCAGCAGCCCCGACAGGATGGACTCCTATGGCTACACCTTC. As protein: CASSPDRMDSYGYTF.

This chain connects TRBV7-8 to TRBJ2-2; no firm D call. The V end lost 4 bases, the J end lost 5 bases, and 17 bases lay between the germline ends. CDR3 length equals 16 residues. Germline V CDR1 and CDR2: SGHVS, FQNEAQ. DNA of the CDR3: TGTGCCAGCAGCTCGGCGGCGAGTGTGTGGACCGGGGAGCTGTTTTTT. This codes for CASSSAASVWTGELFF.

As regards this clonotype: At one end the junction does not follow the germline gene, possibly because of a read error. This chain connects TRBV12-3 or TRBV12-4 to TRBJ2-1; D gene unclear. This CDR3 spans 15 amino acids. The CDR3 DNA sequence: TGTGCCAACAGTTTAGGTCTAGGGCCCTACTATGAGCAGTTCTTC. Its protein is CANSLGLGPYYEQFF.

Ten or more counts support this clonotype. The chain carries TRBV4-2 and TRBJ2-5; D tentatively reads TRBD1 or TRBD2 (5 bases each). The CDR3 loop spans 14 amino acids. V dropped 0 bases and J dropped 5 bases, with 10 bases sitting between them. CDR1 and CDR2 (germline): LGHNA, YNFKEQ. This chain's CDR3 is CASSQEPGRETQYF. The DNA for the CDR3 is TGTGCCAGCAGCCAAGAGCCGGGGCGGGAGACCCAGTACTTC.

V and J are TRBV6-1 and TRBJ2-7; D is perhaps TRBD1 (6 bases). V lost 3 bases and J 7 bases, leaving 22 bases between the germline ends. The germline V gene encodes CDR1 MNHNS and CDR2 SASEGT. This CDR3 spans 16 amino acids. Written as DNA, the CDR3 is TGTGCCAGCAGTGATAGTTACAGGGAAGTTCGTGAAGAGCAGTACTTC. Its translation: CASSDSYREVREEQYF.

The gene calls are TRBV5-1 and TRBJ1-2; D remains ambiguous. The ends were cut back, 3 bases at V and 1 base at J, with 10 bases in the middle. Germline CDR1 reads SGHRS; CDR2 reads YFSETQ. This CDR3 spans 14 amino acids. The CDR3 here is CASSYNKDNYGYTF. CDR3 bases: TGCGCCAGCAGCTATAACAAGGATAACTATGGCTACACCTTC.

About this clonotype: One base away lies a much larger clone, so this may be a sequencing read error. This sequence joins TRBV6-5 and TRBJ2-1, with 7 bases matching TRBD1. Looked up from germline, CDR1 is MNHEY and CDR2 is SVGAGI. The CDR3 is 12 residues long. V lost 10 bases to trimming and J lost 3 bases; unmatched junction nucleotides: 3. The CDR3 sequence: CANRGSYNEQFF. The DNA of the CDR3 is TGTGCCAACAGGGGCAGCTACAATGAGCAGTTCTTC.

This clonotype was seen repeatedly, ten times or more. The chain employs TRBV14 and TRBJ2-1, with D unresolved. Germline values: CDR1 SGHDN, CDR2 FVKESK. This CDR3 region has 15 residues. V gave up 1 base and J gave up 3 bases, with 10 bases separating them. The CDR3 region is CASSQGLGYYNEQFF. The CDR3, as DNA: TGTGCCAGCAGCCAAGGGCTGGGCTACTACAATGAGCAGTTCTTC.

Notes on this clonotype: The junction departs from germline at one end; a sequencing error may be responsible. The chain is built from TRBV12-3 or TRBV12-4 and TRBJ1-4; no firm D call. The CDR3 totals 17 residues. The CDR3 sequence is CASSFSPTFATDEKLFF. The CDR3 DNA reads as TGTGCTAGCAGTTTTTCACCCACTTTCGCAACTGATGAAAAACTGTTTTTT.

This clonotype was seen many times. V is TRBV4-1 and J is TRBJ2-7, with TRBD1 matching 9 bases. The germline CDR1 and CDR2 sequences are MGHRA and YSYEKL. J gave up 4 bases and V 0 bases, and 4 bases lay outside the gene matches. The CDR3 is 15 residues long. CDR3 sequence reads: CASSQDPGTGYEQYF. DNA of the CDR3: TGCGCCAGCAGCCAAGACCCCGGGACAGGGTACGAGCAGTACTTC.

J is TRBJ2-3 and V is TRBV11-3; D is uncertain. Germline CDR1 reads SGHNT; CDR2 reads YENEEA. CDR3 length: 15 amino acids. CDR3 DNA: TGTGCTAGTAGCTTAATGCCAGGAGGCACAGATACGCAGTATTTT. Amino acids: CASSLMPGGTDTQYF.

Here the CDR3 reads CASIPREDLLTQYF. DNA of the CDR3: TGTGCCAGCATCCCCCGGGAGGATCTGTTGACCCAGTACTTC. The J gene is TRBJ2-5, the V gene TRBV12-3 or TRBV12-4, with 7 nucleotides matching TRBD2. Trimming at V came to 7 bases and at J to 7 bases, leaving 12 bases not matched to a gene. The CDR3 is made up of 14 amino acids.

CDR3 nucleotide sequence: TGTGCCAGCAGCGGTCGACAGGACCCCCTGGCAGGCTACACCTTC. The encoded protein is CASSGRQDPLAGYTF. This chain joins TRBV11-1 and TRBJ1-2; possibly TRBD1 for D (6 bases). The germline V gene has CDR1 SGHAT and CDR2 FQDESV (reference sequence). With 5 bases removed from V and 8 bases from J, the gap between germline ends came to 21 bases. The CDR3 consists of 15 residues.

On this clonotype: The junction differs from germline at one of its ends, possibly a read error. This rearrangement joins TRBV6-6 to TRBJ1-2; no reliable D call. The CDR3 totals 13 residues. Germline V CDR1 and CDR2: MNHNY, SVGAGI (reference sequence). The CDR3, as DNA: TGTGACAGCAGTTCTCGGGTAAACTATGGCTACACCTTC. Translated: CDSSSRVNYGYTF.

The J gene is TRBJ1-2, the V gene TRBV6-1; 10 bases match TRBD1. From germline, CDR1 is MNHNS and CDR2 SASEGT. The V gene end was trimmed by 2 bases and the J gene end by 3 bases; junction bases not matched to a gene: 6. This CDR3 has 16 amino acids. CDR3 loop: CASSELIGQGDYGYTF. DNA of the CDR3: TGTGCCAGCAGTGAACTTATCGGACAGGGGGACTATGGCTACACCTTC.

Note on this clonotype: Its ends do not fully match the called genes, so a read error is possible. The V gene is TRBV11-2, the J gene TRBJ2-5; the match to TRBD2 covers 13 bases. Germline CDR1 reads SGHAT; CDR2 reads FQNNGV. CDR3 size: 16 residues. CDR3 bases: TGTGCCAGCAGCTTAGCGAGACTAGCGGGAGGAGAGATCCAGTACTTC. It specifies CASSLARLAGGEIQYF.

This clonotype was seen only a few times. The chain recombines TRBV28 with TRBJ2-6; D gene ambiguous. The CDR3 has 17 residues. Germline lookup yields CDR1 MDHEN and CDR2 SYDVKM. V lost 6 bases and J 4 bases, leaving 19 bases between the germline ends. As DNA, the CDR3 is TGTGCCAGCAGGTCTGACAAGTCCTCTTGGGGGGCCAACGTCCTGACTTTC. It yields the protein CASRSDKSSWGANVLTF.

Remarks on this clonotype: A read error may produce the germline difference seen at one junction end. The chain joins TRBV25-1 to TRBJ2-3; 9 nucleotides agree with TRBD2. The germline CDR1 and CDR2 sequences are MGHDK and SYGVNS. This CDR3 spans 17 amino acids. CDR3 sequence: CASNEATSGWGTDTQYF. CDR3 nucleotide sequence: TGTGCCAGCAATGAAGCTACTAGCGGGTGGGGCACAGATACGCAGTATTTT.

This clonotype was picked up many times. The gene calls are TRBV28 and TRBJ2-7, with D unresolved. V lost 5 bases and J lost 0, with 20 bases in between. This CDR3 comprises 17 residues. Germline V gives CDR1 MDHEN, CDR2 SYDVKM. CDR3 residues: CASSAPTHPDSSYEQYF. CDR3 sequence (DNA): TGTGCCAGCAGTGCACCGACCCACCCCGATAGCTCCTACGAGCAGTACTTC.

This clonotype was recorded at least ten times. The V and J genes are TRBV29-1 and TRBJ1-1; 9 bases are a match to TRBD1. The V gene's germline CDR1 is SQVTM and CDR2 ANQGSEA. The length of the CDR3 is 12 residues. The V gene end was trimmed by 6 bases and the J gene end by 4 bases; junction bases not matched to a gene: 3. The CDR3, as DNA: TGCAGCGTCGGACAGGGGAGCACTGAAGCTTTCTTT. Its protein product is CSVGQGSTEAFF. The variable domain in full, with the rest retrieved from reference TRBV29-1 and TRBJ1-1, is SAVISQKPSRDICQRGTSLTIQCQVDSQVTMMFWYRQQPGQSLTLIATANQGSEATYESGFVIDKFPISRPNLTFSTLTVSNMSPEDSSIYLCSVGQGSTEAFFGQGTRLTVV.

The chain employs TRBV6-5 and TRBJ1-5; tentatively, D is TRBD1 (6 bases). Trimming removed 7 bases from V and 7 bases from J, with 14 bases in between. The CDR3 covers 13 residues. The germline V gene has CDR1 MNHEY and CDR2 SVGAGI. As DNA, the CDR3 is TGTGCCAGCAACCCTGGACAGAGCCAGCCCCAGCATTTT. Translated, it gives CASNPGQSQPQHF.

V gene TRBV11-2 combines with J gene TRBJ2-7; D is possibly TRBD2 (6 bases). This CDR3 contains 14 residues. Germline V gene lookup returns CDR1 SGHAT and CDR2 FQNNGV. V gave up 10 bases and J gave up 2 bases, with 18 bases separating them. CDR3 loop: CATTPGVAPYEQYF. As DNA, the CDR3 is TGTGCCACCACCCCGGGAGTGGCACCCTACGAGCAGTACTTC.

The chain couples TRBV5-1 to TRBJ1-4; perhaps TRBD1 as D (5 bases). The CDR3 sequence is 15 residues long. Germline lookup yields CDR1 SGHRS and CDR2 YFSETQ. The V end lost 5 bases, the J end lost 2 bases, and 13 bases lay between the germline ends. CDR3 coding DNA: TGCGCCAGCAGTCGCGACAGACCGACTAATGAAAAACTGTTTTTT. It encodes CASSRDRPTNEKLFF.

The chain is built from TRBV14 and TRBJ1-1; D is perhaps TRBD1 (5 bases). This CDR3 has 14 residues. From germline, CDR1 is SGHDN and CDR2 FVKESK. V lost 4 bases and J lost 2, with 11 bases in between. This CDR3 reads CASSLFRDNTEAFF. DNA of the CDR3: TGTGCCAGCAGCCTATTCAGGGATAACACTGAAGCTTTCTTT. Variable domain in full (rest from reference TRBV14 and TRBJ1-1): EAGVTQFPSHSVIEKGQTVTLRCDPISGHDNLYWYRRVMGKEIKFLLHFVKESKQDESGMPNNRFLAERTGGTYSTLKVQPAELEDSGVYFCASSLFRDNTEAFFGQGTRLTVV.